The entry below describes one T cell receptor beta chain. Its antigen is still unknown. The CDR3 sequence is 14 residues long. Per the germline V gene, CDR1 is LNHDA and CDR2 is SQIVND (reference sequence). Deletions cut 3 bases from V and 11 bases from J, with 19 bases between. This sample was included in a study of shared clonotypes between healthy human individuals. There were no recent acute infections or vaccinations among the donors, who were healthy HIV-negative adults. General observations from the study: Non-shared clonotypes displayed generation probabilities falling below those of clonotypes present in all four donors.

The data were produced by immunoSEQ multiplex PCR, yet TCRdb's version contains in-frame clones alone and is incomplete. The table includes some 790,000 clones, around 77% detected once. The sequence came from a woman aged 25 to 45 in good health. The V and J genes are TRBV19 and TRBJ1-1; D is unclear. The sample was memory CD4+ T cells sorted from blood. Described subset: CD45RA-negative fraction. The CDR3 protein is CASSMRDDPPKAFF. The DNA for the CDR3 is TGTGCCAGTAGTATGAGGGATGATCCTCCGAAGGCTTTCTTT.